Listed below are T cell receptor beta chains from one sample, sequenced in a study of blood T cell repertoires in COVID-19. Repertoires were generated with immunoSEQ multiplex PCR, while TCRdb's copy carries only in-frame clones and drops some. Of 55,000 to 80,000 clones in the sample, roughly four fifths were seen once. Source material: peripheral blood. These receptors were taken from a human donor in a cohort sampled during active COVID-19. CDR3s include the opening cysteine and the closing phenylalanine or tryptophan. The order of the fields is clone size, V gene, D gene, J gene, CDR3 protein, CDR3 DNA. The D gene is left open where the match is weak. Some rows have no size entry. The others give once, few or many, or a class for an expanded clone.

size: few
V: TRBV6-2/TRBV6-3
D: TRBD2
J: TRBJ2-5
CDR3: CASSLGTSGGKGTQYF
DNA: TGTGCCAGCAGTTTAGGGACTAGCGGGGGAAAAGGGACCCAGTACTTC

size: NA
V: TRBV3-1/TRBV3-2
D: NA
J: TRBJ2-3
CDR3: CASSQQRASTDTQYF
DNA: TGTGCCAGCAGCCAACAGCGGGCCAGCACAGATACGCAGTATTTT

size: few
V: TRBV7-9
D: NA
J: TRBJ1-6
CDR3: CASSSKRGFGTYNSPLHF
DNA: TGTGCCAGCAGCTCGAAACGAGGGTTCGGCACCTATAATTCACCCCTCCACTTT

size: NA
V: TRBV9
D: NA
J: TRBJ2-1
CDR3: CASSVASNYYNEQFF
DNA: TGTGCCAGCAGCGTAGCGTCTAACTATTACAATGAGCAGTTCTTC

size: NA
V: TRBV19
D: TRBD2
J: TRBJ2-5
CDR3: CASRPGGGQETQYF
DNA: TGTGCCAGTAGACCCGGGGGGGGCCAAGAGACCCAGTACTTC

size: once
V: TRBV11-3
D: TRBD1
J: TRBJ2-2
CDR3: CASSRDRTNTGELFF
DNA: TGTGCCAGCAGCCGGGACAGGACAAACACCGGGGAGCTGTTTTTT

size: NA
V: TRBV11-1
D: TRBD1
J: TRBJ1-5
CDR3: CASSDRVEQPQHF
DNA: TGTGCCAGCAGCGACAGGGTTGAACAGCCCCAGCATTTT

size: once
V: TRBV15
D: TRBD1
J: TRBJ1-5
CDR3: CATRRTGGGQPQHF
DNA: TGTGCCACCAGAAGGACAGGGGGCGGTCAGCCCCAGCATTTT

size: NA
V: TRBV5-8
D: NA
J: TRBJ1-2
CDR3: CASSLLGGYGYTF
DNA: TGTGCCAGCTCACTACTGGGGGGCTATGGCTACACCTTC

size: NA
V: TRBV6-1
D: TRBD1
J: TRBJ1-2
CDR3: CASSEDGTGIYGYTF
DNA: TGTGCCAGCAGTGAAGACGGGACAGGGATTTATGGCTACACCTTC